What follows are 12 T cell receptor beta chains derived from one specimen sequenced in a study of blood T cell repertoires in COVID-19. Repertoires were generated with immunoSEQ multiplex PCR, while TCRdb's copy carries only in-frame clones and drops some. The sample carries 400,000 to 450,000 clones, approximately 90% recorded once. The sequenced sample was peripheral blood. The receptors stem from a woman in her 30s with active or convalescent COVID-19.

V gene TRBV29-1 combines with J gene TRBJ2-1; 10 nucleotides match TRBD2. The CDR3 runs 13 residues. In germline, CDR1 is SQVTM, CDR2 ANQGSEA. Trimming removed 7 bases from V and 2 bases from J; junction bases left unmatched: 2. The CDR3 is CSAGTSAYNEQFF. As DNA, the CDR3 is TGCAGCGCCGGGACTAGCGCCTACAATGAGCAGTTCTTC.

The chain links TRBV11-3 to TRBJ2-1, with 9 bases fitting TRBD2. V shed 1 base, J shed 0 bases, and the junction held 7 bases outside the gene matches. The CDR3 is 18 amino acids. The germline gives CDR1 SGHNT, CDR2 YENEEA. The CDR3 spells CASSLGASGILSYNEQFF. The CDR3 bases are TGTGCCAGCAGCTTAGGGGCTAGCGGGATCCTCTCCTACAATGAGCAGTTCTTC.

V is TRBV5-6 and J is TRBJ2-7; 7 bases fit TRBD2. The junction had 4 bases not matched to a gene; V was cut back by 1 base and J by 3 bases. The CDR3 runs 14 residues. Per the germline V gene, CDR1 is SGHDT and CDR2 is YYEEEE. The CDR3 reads CASSLPGGGYEQYF. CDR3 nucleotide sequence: TGTGCCAGCAGCTTGCCGGGGGGAGGCTACGAGCAGTACTTC.

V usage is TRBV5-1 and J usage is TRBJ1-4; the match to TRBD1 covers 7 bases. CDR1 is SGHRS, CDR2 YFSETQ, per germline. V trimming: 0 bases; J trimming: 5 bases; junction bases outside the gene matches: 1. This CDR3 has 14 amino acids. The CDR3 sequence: CASSLAGQNEKLFF. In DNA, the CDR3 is TGCGCCAGCAGCTTGGCGGGACAGAATGAAAAACTGTTTTTT. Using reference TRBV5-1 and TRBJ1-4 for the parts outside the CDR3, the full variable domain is KAGVTQTPRYLIKTRGQQVTLSCSPISGHRSVSWYQQTPGQGLQFLFEYFSETQRNKGNFPGRFSGRQFSNSRSEMNVSTLELGDSALYLCASSLAGQNEKLFFGSGTQLSVL.

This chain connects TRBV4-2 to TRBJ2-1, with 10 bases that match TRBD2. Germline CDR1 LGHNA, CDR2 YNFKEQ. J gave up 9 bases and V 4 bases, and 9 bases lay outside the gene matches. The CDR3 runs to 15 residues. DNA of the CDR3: TGTGCCAGCAGCCTTACCGGGACTAGCGAGGGTGAGCAGTTCTTC. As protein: CASSLTGTSEGEQFF.

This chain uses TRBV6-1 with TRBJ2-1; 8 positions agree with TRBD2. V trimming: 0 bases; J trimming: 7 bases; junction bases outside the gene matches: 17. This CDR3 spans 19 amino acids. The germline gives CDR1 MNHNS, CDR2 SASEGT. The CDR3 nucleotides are TGTGCCAGCAGTGAAGCTCGAATATTGAGCGGGGGCCAGGGGAATGAGCAGTTCTTC. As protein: CASSEARILSGGQGNEQFF.

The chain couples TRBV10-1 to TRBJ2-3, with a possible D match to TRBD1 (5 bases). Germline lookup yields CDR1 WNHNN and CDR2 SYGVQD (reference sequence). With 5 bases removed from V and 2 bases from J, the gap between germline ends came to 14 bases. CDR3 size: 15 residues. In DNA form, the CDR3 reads TGCGCCAGCAGTATAGGGGCGGCCAACACAGATACGCAGTATTTT. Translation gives CASSIGAANTDTQYF.

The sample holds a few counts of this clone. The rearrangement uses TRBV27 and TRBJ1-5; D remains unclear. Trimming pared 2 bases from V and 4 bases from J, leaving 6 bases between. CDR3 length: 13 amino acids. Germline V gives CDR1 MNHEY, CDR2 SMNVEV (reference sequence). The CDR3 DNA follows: TGTGCCAGCAGTTTAACCAGAAATCAGCCCCAGCATTTT. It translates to CASSLTRNQPQHF.

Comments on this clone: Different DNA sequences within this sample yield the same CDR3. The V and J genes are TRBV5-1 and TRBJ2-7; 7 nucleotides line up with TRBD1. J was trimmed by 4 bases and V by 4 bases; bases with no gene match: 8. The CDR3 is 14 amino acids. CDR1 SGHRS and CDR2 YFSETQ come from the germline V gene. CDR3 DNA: TGCGCCAGCAGCCCGGGTACAGGGGCATACGAGCAGTACTTC. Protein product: CASSPGTGAYEQYF. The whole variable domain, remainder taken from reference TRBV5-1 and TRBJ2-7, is KAGVTQTPRYLIKTRGQQVTLSCSPISGHRSVSWYQQTPGQGLQFLFEYFSETQRNKGNFPGRFSGRQFSNSRSEMNVSTLELGDSALYLCASSPGTGAYEQYFGPGTRLTVT.

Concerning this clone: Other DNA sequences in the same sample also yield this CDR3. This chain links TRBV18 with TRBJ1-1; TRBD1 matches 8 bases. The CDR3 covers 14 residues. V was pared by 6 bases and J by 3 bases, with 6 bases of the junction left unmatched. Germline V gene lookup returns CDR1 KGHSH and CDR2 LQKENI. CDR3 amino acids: CASSPTGGDTEAFF. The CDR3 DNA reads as TGTGCCAGCTCTCCTACAGGGGGAGACACTGAAGCTTTCTTT.

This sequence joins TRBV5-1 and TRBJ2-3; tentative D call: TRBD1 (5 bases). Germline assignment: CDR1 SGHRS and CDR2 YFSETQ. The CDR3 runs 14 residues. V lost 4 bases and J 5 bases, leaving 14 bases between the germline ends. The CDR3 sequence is CASSPRYRGDTQYF. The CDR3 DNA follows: TGCGCCAGCAGCCCTAGGTATAGGGGAGATACGCAGTATTTT.

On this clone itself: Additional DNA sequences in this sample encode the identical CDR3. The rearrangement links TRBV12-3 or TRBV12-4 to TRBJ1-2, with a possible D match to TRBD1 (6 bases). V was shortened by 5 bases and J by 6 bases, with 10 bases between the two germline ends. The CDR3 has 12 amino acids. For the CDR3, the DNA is TGTGCCAGCAGTCTGAGGACAGATGGCTACACCTTC. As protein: CASSLRTDGYTF.